The subject of this entry is one T cell receptor (beta chain). As yet, its antigen is unknown. A much more abundant neighbour one base away suggests this may be a read error. This specimen comes from a study of regulatory T cells in long-lasting Graves disease. Study results and limitations: Persistent Graves' disease cases displayed lower TCR diversity than newly diagnosed ones. TRBV28, TRBJ1-2 and TRBJ2-5 were favored in persistent disease.

iRepertoire HTBI primers and Arm-PCR of CDR3 regions built TCR beta libraries. TCRdb passed the multiplex PCR reads through MiXCR, listing each CDR3 protein once. The sample yields about 300,000 distinct CDR3 sequences, roughly 18% seen once. This CDR3 region has 14 residues. Germline V gene lookup returns CDR1 DFQATT and CDR2 SNEGSKA (reference sequence). This sample's time point: newly diagnosed GD, antithyroid drugs for less than 3 months. Generation of the TCR library employed RNA extracted from PBMCs. An endocrinology unit in Xi'an, China, supplied the patients. The source material was peripheral blood mononuclear cells (PBMCs), sampled at new diagnosis, from a patient treated with antithyroid drugs. The receptor's source is a female donor with Graves disease. J is TRBJ2-5 and V is TRBV20-1; 7 bases are shared with TRBD1. The CDR3 sequence is CSANPGQRQEAQYF. In DNA form, the CDR3 reads TGCAGTGCTAACCCGGGACAGCGTCAAGAGGCCCAGTACTTC.